This T cell receptor beta chain comes out of a study of cytomegalovirus exposure and HLA in healthy donors. The study ran its PCR with 60 Vbeta and 13 Jbeta primers. Assay used: immunoSEQ multiplex PCR; TCRdb lists only in-frame clones, some missing. Among about 170,000 clones listed, around 76% were seen once. The sequence was obtained from a female donor in good health and CMV-seronegative. The sequenced sample consisted of PBMCs.

CDR3 protein: CAISLTGGNTEAFF. In DNA, the CDR3 is TGTGCCATCAGTTTGACAGGAGGGAACACTGAAGCTTTCTTT. The chain combines TRBV10-3 with TRBJ1-1, with a tentative D call TRBD1 (6 bases). There are 14 residues in the CDR3. Germline values: CDR1 ENHRY, CDR2 SYGVKD. The germline V and J ends were trimmed by 5 bases and 1 base, with 11 bases remaining between them.